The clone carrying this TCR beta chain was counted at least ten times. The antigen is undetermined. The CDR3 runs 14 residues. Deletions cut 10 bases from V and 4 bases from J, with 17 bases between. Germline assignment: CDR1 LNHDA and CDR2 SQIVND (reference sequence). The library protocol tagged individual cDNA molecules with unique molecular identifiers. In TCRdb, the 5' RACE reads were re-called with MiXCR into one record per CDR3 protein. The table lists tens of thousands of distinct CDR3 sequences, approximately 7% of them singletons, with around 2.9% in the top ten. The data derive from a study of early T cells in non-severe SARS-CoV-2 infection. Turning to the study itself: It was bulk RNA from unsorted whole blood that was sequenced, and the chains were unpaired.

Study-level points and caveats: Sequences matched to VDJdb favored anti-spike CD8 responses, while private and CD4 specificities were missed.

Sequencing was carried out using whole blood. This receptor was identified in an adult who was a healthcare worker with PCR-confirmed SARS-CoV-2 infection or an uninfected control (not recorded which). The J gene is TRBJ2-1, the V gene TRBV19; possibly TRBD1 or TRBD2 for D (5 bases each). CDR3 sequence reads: CAIRDPQRYNEQFF. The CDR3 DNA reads TGTGCCATTCGGGACCCACAGCGGTACAATGAGCAGTTCTTC.